The present T cell receptor (beta chain) was sequenced within a study of control samples from healthy donors and cancer patients. The data were produced by immunoSEQ multiplex PCR, yet TCRdb's version contains in-frame clones alone and is incomplete. The table lists approximately 97,000 clones, just over 90% of them singletons. Germline loops: CDR1 LGHDT, CDR2 YNNKEL (reference sequence). Trimming stripped 1 base from V and 0 bases from J, with 9 bases between. The CDR3 has 15 residues. Sample: blood. This clonotype was sampled from a woman aged 18-35 years in good health. The J gene is TRBJ1-1, the V gene TRBV3-1 (or the pseudogene TRBV3-2), with D hard to call. This CDR3 is CASSQGFIMNTEAFF. For the CDR3, the DNA is TGTGCCAGCAGCCAAGGATTCATCATGAACACTGAAGCTTTCTTT.